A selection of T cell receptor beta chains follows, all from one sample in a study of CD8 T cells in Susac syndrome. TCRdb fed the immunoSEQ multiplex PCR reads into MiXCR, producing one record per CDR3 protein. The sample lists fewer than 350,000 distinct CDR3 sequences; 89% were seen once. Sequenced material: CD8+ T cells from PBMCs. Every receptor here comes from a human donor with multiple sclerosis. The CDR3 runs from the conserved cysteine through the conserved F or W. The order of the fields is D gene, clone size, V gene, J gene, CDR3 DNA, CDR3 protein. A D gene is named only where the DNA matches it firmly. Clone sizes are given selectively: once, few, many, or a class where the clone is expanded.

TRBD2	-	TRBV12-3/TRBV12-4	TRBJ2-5	TGTGCCAGCAGTTCGTCTAGCGGACAAGAGACCCAGTACTTC	CASSSSSGQETQYF
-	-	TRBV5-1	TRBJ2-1	TGCGCCAGCAGCTTGACTCTAGAGGGGAGCTCCTACAATGAGCAGTTCTTC	CASSLTLEGSSYNEQFF
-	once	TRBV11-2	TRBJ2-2	TGTGCCAGCACCTATGGGAGGGAGCTGTTTTTT	CASTYGRELFF
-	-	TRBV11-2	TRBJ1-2	TGTGCCAGCAGCGTAGCCCGGGACGGGTACGGGGGCTACACCTTC	CASSVARDGYGGYTF
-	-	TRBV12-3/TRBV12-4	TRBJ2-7	TGTGCCAGCAGTTTGGCCGGAATTGGTGACGAGCAGTACTTC	CASSLAGIGDEQYF
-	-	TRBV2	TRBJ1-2	TGTGCCAGCAGTGGCCTGGGGGGTCCCGGCTACACCTTC	CASSGLGGPGYTF
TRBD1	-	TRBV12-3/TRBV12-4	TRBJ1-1	TGTGCCAGCAGTTTAGGAGGGGGCGCGGGCACTGAAGCTTTCTTT	CASSLGGGAGTEAFF
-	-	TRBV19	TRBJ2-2	TGTGCCAGTAGTATCTCACAGGGAAAGGCCGGGGAGCTGTTTTTT	CASSISQGKAGELFF
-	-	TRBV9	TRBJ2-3	TGTGCCAGCAGCGTAGCGGGGGGCCCCCCAGATACGCAGTATTTT	CASSVAGGPPDTQYF
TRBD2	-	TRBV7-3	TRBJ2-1	TGTGCCAGCAGTCCCCGGGAGGGAGGGCCGGGTGAGCAGTTCTTC	CASSPREGGPGEQFF
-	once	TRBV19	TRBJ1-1	TGTGCCAGTAAGTTTGGACAGAACACTGAAGCTTTCTTT	CASKFGQNTEAFF
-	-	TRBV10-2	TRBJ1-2	TGCGCCAGCAGCTCTGAAGGGATTAACTATGGCTACACCTTC	CASSSEGINYGYTF
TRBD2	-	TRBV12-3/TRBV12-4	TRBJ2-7	TGTGCCAGCAGTTTACTAGCGGGATCCTACGAGCAGTACTTC	CASSLLAGSYEQYF
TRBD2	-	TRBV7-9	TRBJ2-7	TGTGCCAGCAGCCCCGGGGGGAGGGACGAGCAGTACTTC	CASSPGGRDEQYF
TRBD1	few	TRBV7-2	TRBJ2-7	TGTGCCAGCAGATATCGCCAGGGGGCCAACTACGAGCAGTACTTC	CASRYRQGANYEQYF
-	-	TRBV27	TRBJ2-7	TGTGCCAGCAGTTTGTTTCAGGGATACGAGCAGTACTTC	CASSLFQGYEQYF
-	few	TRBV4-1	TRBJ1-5	TGCGCCAGCAGCCAAGGAACTACAGGGAATCAGCCCCAGCATTTT	CASSQGTTGNQPQHF
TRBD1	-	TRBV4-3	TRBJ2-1	TGCGCCAGCAGCCAATATCCGGGACAGACATACAATGAGCAGTTCTTC	CASSQYPGQTYNEQFF
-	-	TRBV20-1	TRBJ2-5	TGCAGTGCTAGGGTAGAAAGCCTCCCCCGTGAGACCCAGTACTTC	CSARVESLPRETQYF
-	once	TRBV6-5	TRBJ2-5	TGTGCCAGCAGTTCCGCGTTTCAGGGAGAGACCCAGTACTTC	CASSSAFQGETQYF
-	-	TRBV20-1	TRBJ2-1	TGCAGTGCTGGGGGCAGCGGGGATTACAATGAGCAGTTCTTC	CSAGGSGDYNEQFF
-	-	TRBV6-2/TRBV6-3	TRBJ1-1	TGTGCCAGCAGGACGGGAGCTTTCTTT	CASRTGAFF
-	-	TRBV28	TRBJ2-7	TGTGCCAGCAGCCTTTCGACAGGCCTGTGGGAGCAGTACTTC	CASSLSTGLWEQYF
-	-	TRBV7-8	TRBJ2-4	TGTGCCAGCAGCCCGGCCAAATGGGATATAGCCAAAAACATTCAGTACTTC	CASSPAKWDIAKNIQYF
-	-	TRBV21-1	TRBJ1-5	TGTGCCAGCAGCAAAGGGGGGGACAGGAGTAATCAGCCCCAGCATTTT	CASSKGGDRSNQPQHF
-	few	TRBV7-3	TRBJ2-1	TGTGCCAGCAGCTTGGGGGGGCCCTACAATGAGCAGTTCTTC	CASSLGGPYNEQFF
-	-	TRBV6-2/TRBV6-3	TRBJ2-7	TGTGCCAGCAGTTTCACCCCCGGGACCCAGAAGCCCAACGAGCAGTACTTC	CASSFTPGTQKPNEQYF
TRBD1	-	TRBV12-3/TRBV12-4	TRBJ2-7	TGTGCCAGCAGCCAGGGGGATTATCCCACCTACGAGCAGTACTTC	CASSQGDYPTYEQYF
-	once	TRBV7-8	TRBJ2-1	TGTGCCAGCAGCCGAACCCCGGACTCCTACAATGAGCAGTTCTTC	CASSRTPDSYNEQFF
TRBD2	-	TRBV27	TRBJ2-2	TGTGCCAGCAGGTCGGGACTAGCGGGAGTAGGGGGGGAGCTGTTTTTT	CASRSGLAGVGGELFF
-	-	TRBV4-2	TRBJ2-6	TGTGCCAGCAGCCAGACCTCGGGACCGGGACTCTCTGGGGCCAACGTCCTGACTTTC	CASSQTSGPGLSGANVLTF
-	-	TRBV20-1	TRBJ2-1	TGCAGTGCTAGAGATCTGCCAAGAGATTACAATGAGCAGTTCTTC	CSARDLPRDYNEQFF
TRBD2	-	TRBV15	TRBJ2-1	TGTGCCACCAGCAGTACAGCGGGAGCGTACAATGAGCAGTTCTTC	CATSSTAGAYNEQFF
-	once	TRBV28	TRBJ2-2	TGTGCCAGCAGTTTTCGGGGGACGAGGGCCGGGGAGCTGTTTTTT	CASSFRGTRAGELFF
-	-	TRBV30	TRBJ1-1	TGTGCCTGGAGTTCAGGGGCCACTGAAGCTTTCTTT	CAWSSGATEAFF
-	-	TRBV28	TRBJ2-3	TGTGCCAGCAGCTTTAGGGCGAGGTTGGTTTGGACAGATACGCAGTATTTT	CASSFRARLVWTDTQYF
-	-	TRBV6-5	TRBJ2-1	TGTGCCAGCAGCTTGGACAAGAATGAGCAGTTCTTC	CASSLDKNEQFF
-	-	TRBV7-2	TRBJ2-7	TGTGCCAGCAGCTTATCCTGGACCGAGCAGTACTTC	CASSLSWTEQYF
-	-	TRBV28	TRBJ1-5	TGTGCCAGCAGCGAGAGGGTGAGCAATCAGCCCCAGCATTTT	CASSERVSNQPQHF
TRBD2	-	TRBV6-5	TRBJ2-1	TGTGCCAGCAGTTACAGTCCCCGTAAAACGCGGGAGGTTTACAATGAGCAGTTCTTC	CASSYSPRKTREVYNEQFF
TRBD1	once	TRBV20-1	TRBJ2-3	TGCAGTGCCGAATCTCTAAGACAGGGCTCAGATACGCAGTATTTT	CSAESLRQGSDTQYF
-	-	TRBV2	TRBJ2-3	TGTGCCAGCAGACGGACAGTCTCTAGCACAGATACGCAGTATTTT	CASRRTVSSTDTQYF
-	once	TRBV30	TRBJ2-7	TGTGCCTGGAGTGTTGGGCAGGCCGCCTCCTACGAGCAGTACTTC	CAWSVGQAASYEQYF
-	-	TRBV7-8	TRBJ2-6	TGTGCCAGCAGCTTAGTAGAGCTTGCGACAGGAAACACCGGGGCCAACGTCCTGACTTTC	CASSLVELATGNTGANVLTF
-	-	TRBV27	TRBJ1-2	TGTGCCAGCAGAAACGCCCAGACTAACTATGGCTACACCTTC	CASRNAQTNYGYTF
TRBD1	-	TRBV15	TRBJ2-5	TGTGCCACCAGTAACGGACAGGGGGCAACTGAGACCCAGTACTTC	CATSNGQGATETQYF
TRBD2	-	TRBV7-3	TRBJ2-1	TGTGCCAGCAGCCCAAATCTAGCGGGAGGGCCGAATGAGCAGTTCTTC	CASSPNLAGGPNEQFF
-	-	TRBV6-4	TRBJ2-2	TGTGCCAGCAGTGACTCGAACCTAGCAGGCACCGGGGAGCTGTTTTTT	CASSDSNLAGTGELFF
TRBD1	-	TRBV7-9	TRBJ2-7	TGTGCCAGCAGCAGCACTCTGACAGGGGTTCGCGAGCAGTACTTC	CASSSTLTGVREQYF
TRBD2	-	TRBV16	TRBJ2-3	TGTGCCAGCAGCCTCATTGGGGGACTAGCGGGAAAGACAGATACGCAGTATTTT	CASSLIGGLAGKTDTQYF
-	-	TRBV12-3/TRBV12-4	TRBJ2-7	TGTGCCAGCAGTTTTAGGACCGTCTACGAGCAGTACTTC	CASSFRTVYEQYF
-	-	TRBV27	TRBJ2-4	TGTGCCAGCCGGCCATTAGCCAAAAACATTCAGTACTTC	CASRPLAKNIQYF
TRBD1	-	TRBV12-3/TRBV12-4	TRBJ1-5	TGTGCCAGCAGCCCTATTGACAGGGGTGTCAATCAGCCCCAGCATTTT	CASSPIDRGVNQPQHF
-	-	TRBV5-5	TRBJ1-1	TGTGCCAGCAGTTCGGGGGCTCTGGGCACTGAAGCTTTCTTT	CASSSGALGTEAFF
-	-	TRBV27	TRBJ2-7	TGTGCCAGCAGTTTATTTGTCGGAGCCCCCAACGAGCAGTACTTC	CASSLFVGAPNEQYF
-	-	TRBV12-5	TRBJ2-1	TGTGCTAGTGGTTCGGGAGACTACAATGAGCAGTTCTTC	CASGSGDYNEQFF
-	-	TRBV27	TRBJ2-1	TGTGCCAGCAGTTTTGGGCTAGCGTCATTTCGCGAGCAGTTCTTC	CASSFGLASFREQFF
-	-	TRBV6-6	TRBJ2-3	TGTGCCAGCAGCTCCCAACATACGCAGTATTTT	CASSSQHTQYF
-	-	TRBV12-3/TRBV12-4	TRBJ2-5	TGTGCCAGCAGTTCCTCCATCAGCGGAGAGACCCAGTACTTC	CASSSSISGETQYF